Shown below are 8 T cell receptor beta chains from a single sample sequenced in a study of blood T cells in healthy people across ages (dated by TCRdb to 2014 to 2015). The library was generated by 5' RACE. Sequencer: Illumina HiSeq 2500. A second about 7 to 11 cycle PCR used a sample-barcoded 5' primer and a J-beta primer mix. TCRdb applied fastp at Q25 and MiXCR to the public reads, then kept only in-frame beta chains. Every CDR3 protein is listed once, alongside the most common genes and DNA of its rows. The sample yields approximately 600,000 distinct CDR3 sequences; 58% were counted once. The ten largest clonotypes hold over 35% of the sample. Input material: blood. These TCRs come from a man in his 60s in good health.

With regard to this clonotype: At one end, the junction sequence differs from germline, possibly due to a read error. The chain joins TRBV9 to TRBJ2-1, with D possibly matching TRBD2 (5 bases). This CDR3 is 15 amino acids long. Germline CDR1 reads SGDLS; CDR2 reads YYNGEE. The CDR3 nucleotides read TGTGCCAGCGGCGTAGGTCTAGCCTCCTACAATGAGCAGTTCTTC. Protein product: CASGVGLASYNEQFF.

A remark on this clonotype: A read error may produce the germline difference seen at one junction end. The rearrangement joins TRBV7-8 to TRBJ1-4; D unresolved. Germline V gene lookup returns CDR1 SGHVS and CDR2 FQNEAQ. The CDR3 totals 16 residues. The CDR3: CASSLAVGGLNEKLFF. CDR3 DNA: TGTGCCAGCAGTTTAGCGGTCGGAGGGCTTAATGAAAAACTGTTTTTT.

CDR3 coding DNA: TGTGCCAGCTCACCAGCCGGGACTTCTACCTACGAGCAGTACTTC. Translated: CASSPAGTSTYEQYF. The chain couples TRBV18 to TRBJ2-7, with TRBD2 as a possible D gene (6 bases). V shed 2 bases and J shed 2 bases, with 13 bases lying between them. The CDR3 is 15 residues long. Germline V CDR1 and CDR2: KGHSH, LQKENI. The entire variable domain, with the rest obtained from reference TRBV18 and TRBJ2-7, is as follows: NAGVMQNPRHLVRRRGQEARLRCSPMKGHSHVYWYRQLPEEGLKFMVYLQKENIIDESGMPKERFSAEFPKEGPSILRIQQVVRGDSAAYFCASSPAGTSTYEQYFGPGTRLTVT.

Details on this clonotype: The junction departs from the called germline gene at one end, perhaps through a read error. The chain uses TRBV3-1 and TRBJ2-4; TRBD2 aligns across 12 bases. CDR1 is LGHDT, CDR2 YNNKEL, per germline (reference sequence). The CDR3 consists of 17 residues. CDR3 amino acids: CANSQDATSGGGNIQYF. In nucleotides, the CDR3 is TGTGCCAACAGCCAAGATGCGACTAGCGGGGGAGGTAACATTCAGTACTTC. Drawing the rest from reference TRBV3-1 and TRBJ2-4, the complete variable domain is DTAVSQTPKYLVTQMGNDKSIKCEQNLGHDTMYWYKQDSKKFLKIMFSYNNKELIINETVPNRFSPKSPDKAHLNLHINSLELGDSAVYFCANSQDATSGGGNIQYFGAGTRLSVL.

The genes are TRBV11-2 and TRBJ1-6, with TRBD1 matching 7 bases. The CDR3 runs 15 residues. Germline-derived CDR1 and CDR2 are SGHAT and FQNNGV. V shed 0 bases, J shed 7 bases, and the junction held 3 bases outside the gene matches. The CDR3 DNA sequence: TGTGCCAGCAGCTTAGATCACAGGGGAAATTCACCCCTCCACTTT. This codes for CASSLDHRGNSPLHF. The entire variable domain, with the rest obtained from reference TRBV11-2 and TRBJ1-6, is as follows: EAGVAQSPRYKIIEKRQSVAFWCNPISGHATLYWYQQILGQGPKLLIQFQNNGVVDDSQLPKDRFSAERLKGVDSTLKIQPAKLEDSAVYLCASSLDHRGNSPLHFGNGTRLTVT.

This clonotype occurred a few times. V gene TRBV12-3 or TRBV12-4 combines with J gene TRBJ2-5; weak D call: TRBD1 (6 bases). V gave up 6 bases and J gave up 5 bases, with 13 bases separating them. The CDR3 is made up of 13 amino acids. Written as DNA, the CDR3 is TGTGCCAGCAGAAAACAGGGTGCGGAGACCCAGTACTTC. As protein: CASRKQGAETQYF.

In its sample, this clonotype was seen once. The chain is built from TRBV12-3 or TRBV12-4 and TRBJ1-2; D unclear. The CDR3 totals 13 residues. V lost 6 bases to trimming and J lost 4 bases, with 12 bases between them. The CDR3 sequence: CASSPGYPYGYTF. CDR3 nucleotides: TGTGCCAGCAGCCCAGGTTACCCCTATGGCTACACCTTC.

V usage is TRBV20-1 and J usage is TRBJ1-2; 7 nucleotides line up with TRBD1. Germline values: CDR1 DFQATT, CDR2 SNEGSKA (reference sequence). This CDR3 has 13 amino acids. The trim removed 3 bases at V and 7 bases at J, leaving 8 bases unmatched. CDR3 amino acids: CSARVETGFGYTF. The DNA of the CDR3 is TGCAGTGCTAGGGTAGAGACAGGGTTTGGCTACACCTTC.